This TCR beta chain emerged from a study of blood T cell repertoires in COVID-19. Across the whole study: T cells, B-cell-depleted T cells, or PBMCs supplied cDNA or gDNA.

Study processing details: For nucleated cells, counts were estimated from reference gene primer amplification. Profiling relied on immunoSEQ multiplex PCR, and the TCRdb table lists in-frame clones only, not all of them. V, J and clone size are those of that table, while D and trimming were read from the DNA. The sample includes roughly 100,000 clones, around 88% of them seen just once. Germline V CDR1 and CDR2: SGHRS, YFSETQ. CDR3 length: 17 amino acids. With V trimmed by 7 bases and J by 5 bases, 16 bases remained unmatched. The source is a woman aged 80 or over with acute or convalescent COVID-19. Input material: peripheral blood. This chain joins TRBV5-1 and TRBJ2-2; 8 bases match TRBD1. The CDR3 DNA follows: TGCGCCAGCGCCTTCCCTCAGGGGGCAAGAATAACCGGGGAGCTGTTTTTT. Translated, it gives CASAFPQGARITGELFF.